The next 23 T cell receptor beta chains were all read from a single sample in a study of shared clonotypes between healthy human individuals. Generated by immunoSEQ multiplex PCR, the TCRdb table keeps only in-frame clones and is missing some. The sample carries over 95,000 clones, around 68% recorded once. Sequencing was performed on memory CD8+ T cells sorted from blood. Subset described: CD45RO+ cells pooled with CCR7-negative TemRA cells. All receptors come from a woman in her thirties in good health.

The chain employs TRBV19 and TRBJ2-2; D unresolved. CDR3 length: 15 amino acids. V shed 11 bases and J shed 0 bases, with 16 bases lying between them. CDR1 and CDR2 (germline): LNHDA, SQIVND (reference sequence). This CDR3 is CASKAGSANTGELFF. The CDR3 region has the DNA TGTGCCTCGAAGGCCGGATCCGCGAACACCGGGGAGCTGTTTTTT.

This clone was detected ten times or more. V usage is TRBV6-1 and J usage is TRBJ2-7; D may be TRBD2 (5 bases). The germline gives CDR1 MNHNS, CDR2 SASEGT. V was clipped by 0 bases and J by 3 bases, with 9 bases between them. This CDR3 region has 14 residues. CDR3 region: CASSEAAENYEQYF. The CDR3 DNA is TGTGCCAGCAGTGAAGCAGCGGAGAACTACGAGCAGTACTTC.

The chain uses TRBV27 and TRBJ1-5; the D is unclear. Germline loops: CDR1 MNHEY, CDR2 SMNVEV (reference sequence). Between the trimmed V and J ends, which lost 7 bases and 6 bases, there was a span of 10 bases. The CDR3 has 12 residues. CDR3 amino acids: CASNSAGQPQHF. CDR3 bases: TGTGCCAGCAACTCCGCCGGTCAGCCCCAGCATTTT.

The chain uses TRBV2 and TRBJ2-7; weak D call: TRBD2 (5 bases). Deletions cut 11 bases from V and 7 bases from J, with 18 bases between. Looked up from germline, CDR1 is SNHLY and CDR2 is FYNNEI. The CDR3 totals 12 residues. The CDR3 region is CAGKTPTGEQYF. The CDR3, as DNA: TGTGCCGGTAAGACACCGACGGGGGAGCAGTACTTC.

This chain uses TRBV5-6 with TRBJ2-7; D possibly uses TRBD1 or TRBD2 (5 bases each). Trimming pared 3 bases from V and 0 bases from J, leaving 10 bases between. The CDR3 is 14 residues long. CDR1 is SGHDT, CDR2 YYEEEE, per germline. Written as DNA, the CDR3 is TGTGCCAGCAGCTGGGGGATGCCCTCCTACGAGCAGTACTTC. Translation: CASSWGMPSYEQYF.

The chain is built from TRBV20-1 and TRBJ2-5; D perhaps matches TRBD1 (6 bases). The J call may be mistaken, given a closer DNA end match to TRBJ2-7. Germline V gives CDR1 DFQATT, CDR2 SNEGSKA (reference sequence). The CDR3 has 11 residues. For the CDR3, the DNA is TGCAGTGGGACAGACTCCTACGAGCAGTACTTC. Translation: CSGTDSYEQYF.

As DNA, the CDR3 is TGTGCCAGCAGCGTAGAAGTGCAGGGGGCAGGGGGCGAGCAGTACTTC. This gives the protein CASSVEVQGAGGEQYF. This chain uses TRBV9 with TRBJ2-7; TRBD1 agrees at 8 bases. The germline V gene encodes CDR1 SGDLS and CDR2 YYNGEE. CDR3 length: 16 residues. The V segment lost 0 bases and the J segment 6 bases; nucleotides outside the gene matches: 11.

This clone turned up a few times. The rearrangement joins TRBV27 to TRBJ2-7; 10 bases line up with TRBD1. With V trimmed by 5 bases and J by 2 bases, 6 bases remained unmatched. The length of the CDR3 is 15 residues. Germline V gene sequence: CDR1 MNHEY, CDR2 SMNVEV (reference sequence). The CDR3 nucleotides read TGTGCCAGCAGTCCGGGACAGGGGCTGACCTACGAGCAGTACTTC. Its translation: CASSPGQGLTYEQYF.

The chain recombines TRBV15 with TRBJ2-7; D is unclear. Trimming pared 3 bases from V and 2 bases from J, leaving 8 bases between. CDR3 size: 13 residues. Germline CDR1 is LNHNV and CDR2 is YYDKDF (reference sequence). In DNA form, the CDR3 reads TGTGCCACCAGCAGGGGCAGTACCTACGAGCAGTACTTC. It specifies CATSRGSTYEQYF.

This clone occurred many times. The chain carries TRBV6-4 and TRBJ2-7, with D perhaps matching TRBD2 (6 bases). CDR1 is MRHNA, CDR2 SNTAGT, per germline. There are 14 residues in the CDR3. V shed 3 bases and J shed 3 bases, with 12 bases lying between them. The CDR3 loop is CASSERAGSYEQYF. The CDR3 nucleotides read TGTGCCAGCAGTGAACGGGCGGGAAGCTACGAGCAGTACTTC.

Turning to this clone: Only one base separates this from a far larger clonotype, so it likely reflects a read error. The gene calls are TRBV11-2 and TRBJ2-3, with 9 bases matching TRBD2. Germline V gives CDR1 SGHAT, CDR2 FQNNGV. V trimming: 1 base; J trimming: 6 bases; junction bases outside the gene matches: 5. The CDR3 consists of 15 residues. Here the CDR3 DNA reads TGTGCCAGCAGCTTAGGCGGGAGGGTCTTGGATACGCAGTATTTT. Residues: CASSLGGRVLDTQYF.

The CDR3 sequence is CASSEPRDRENYGYTF. CDR3 in DNA: TGTGCCAGCAGCGAGCCCCGGGACAGGGAAAACTATGGCTACACCTTC. The chain joins TRBV9 to TRBJ1-2; 9 nucleotides match TRBD1. Trimming at V came to 3 bases and at J to 2 bases, leaving 8 bases not matched to a gene. This CDR3 spans 16 amino acids. In germline, CDR1 is SGDLS, CDR2 YYNGEE. The full variable domain, with the rest looked up from reference TRBV9 and TRBJ1-2, is DSGVTQTPKHLITATGQRVTLRCSPRSGDLSVYWYQQSLDQGLQFLIQYYNGEERAKGNILERFSAQQFPDLHSELNLSSLELGDSALYFCASSEPRDRENYGYTFGSGTRLTVV.

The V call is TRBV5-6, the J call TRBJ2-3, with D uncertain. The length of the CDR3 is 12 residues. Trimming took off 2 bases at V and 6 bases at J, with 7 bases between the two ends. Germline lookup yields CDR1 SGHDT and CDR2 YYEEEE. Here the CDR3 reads CASSLATDTQYF. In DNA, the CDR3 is TGTGCCAGCAGCTTAGCCACGGATACGCAGTATTTT.

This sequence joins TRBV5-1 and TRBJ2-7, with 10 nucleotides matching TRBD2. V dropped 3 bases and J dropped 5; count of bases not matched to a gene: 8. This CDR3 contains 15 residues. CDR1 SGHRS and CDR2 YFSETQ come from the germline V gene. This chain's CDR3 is CASSYRPGLANEQYF. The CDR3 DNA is TGCGCCAGCAGCTATCGCCCGGGACTAGCGAACGAGCAGTACTTC.

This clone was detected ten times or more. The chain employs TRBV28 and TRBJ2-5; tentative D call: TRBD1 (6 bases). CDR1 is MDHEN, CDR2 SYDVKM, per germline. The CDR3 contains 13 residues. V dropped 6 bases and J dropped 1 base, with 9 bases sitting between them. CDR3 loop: CASSRDTQETQYF. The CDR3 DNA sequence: TGTGCCAGCAGCCGGGACACCCAAGAGACCCAGTACTTC.

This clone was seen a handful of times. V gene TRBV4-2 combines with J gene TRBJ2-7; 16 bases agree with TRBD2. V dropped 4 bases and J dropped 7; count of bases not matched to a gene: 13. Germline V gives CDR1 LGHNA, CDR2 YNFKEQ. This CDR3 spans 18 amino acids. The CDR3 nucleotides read TGTGCCAGCAGCCCGGGACTAGCGGGAGGGGAAAGGTTTGTGGAGCAGTACTTC. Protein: CASSPGLAGGERFVEQYF.

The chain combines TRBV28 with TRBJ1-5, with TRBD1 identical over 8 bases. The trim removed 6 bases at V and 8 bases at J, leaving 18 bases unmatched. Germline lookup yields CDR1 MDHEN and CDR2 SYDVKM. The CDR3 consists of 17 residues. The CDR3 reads CASSLDRTGICIEPQHF. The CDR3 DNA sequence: TGTGCCAGCAGCTTAGACCGGACAGGGATTTGTATCGAGCCCCAGCATTTT.

The CDR3 protein is CATSRDLAGGGEQFF. In DNA form, the CDR3 reads TGTGCCACCAGCAGAGATCTAGCGGGAGGTGGTGAGCAGTTCTTC. The chain is built from TRBV15 and TRBJ2-1; 11 nucleotides match TRBD2. J was trimmed by 9 bases and V by 0 bases; bases with no gene match: 4. The germline V gene has CDR1 LNHNV and CDR2 YYDKDF (reference sequence). CDR3 size: 15 residues.

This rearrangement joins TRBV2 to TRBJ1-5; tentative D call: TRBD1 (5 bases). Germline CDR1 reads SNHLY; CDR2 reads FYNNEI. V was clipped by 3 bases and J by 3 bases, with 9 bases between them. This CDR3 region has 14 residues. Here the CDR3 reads CASSDQGVNQPQHF. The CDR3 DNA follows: TGTGCCAGCAGTGATCAAGGGGTCAATCAGCCCCAGCATTTT. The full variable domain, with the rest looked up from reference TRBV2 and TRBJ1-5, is EPEVTQTPSHQVTQMGQEVILRCVPISNHLYFYWYRQILGQKVEFLVSFYNNEISEKSEIFDDQFSVERPDGSNFTLKIRSTKLEDSAMYFCASSDQGVNQPQHFGDGTRLSIL.

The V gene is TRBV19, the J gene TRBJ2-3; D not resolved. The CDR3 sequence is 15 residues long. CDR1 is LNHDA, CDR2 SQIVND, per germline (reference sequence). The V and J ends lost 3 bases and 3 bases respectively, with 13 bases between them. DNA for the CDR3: TGTGCCAGTAGTATTGCCTTAGATCCGACAGATACGCAGTATTTT. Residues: CASSIALDPTDTQYF.

CDR3 amino acids: CASSFSAGGYEQYF. CDR3 DNA: TGTGCCAGCAGCTTCTCAGCGGGAGGTTACGAGCAGTACTTC. V usage is TRBV7-8 and J usage is TRBJ2-7, with TRBD2 matching 9 bases. This CDR3 has 14 amino acids. V was clipped by 3 bases and J by 4 bases; unmatched bases: 4. CDR1 and CDR2 from the germline V gene are SGHVS and FQNEAQ.

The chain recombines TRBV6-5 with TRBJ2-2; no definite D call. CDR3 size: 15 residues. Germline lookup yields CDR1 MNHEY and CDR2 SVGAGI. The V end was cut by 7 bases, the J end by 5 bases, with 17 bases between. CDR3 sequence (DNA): TGTGCCAGCACCCTCAAAAGGAGTTGGACCGGGGAGCTGTTTTTT. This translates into CASTLKRSWTGELFF.

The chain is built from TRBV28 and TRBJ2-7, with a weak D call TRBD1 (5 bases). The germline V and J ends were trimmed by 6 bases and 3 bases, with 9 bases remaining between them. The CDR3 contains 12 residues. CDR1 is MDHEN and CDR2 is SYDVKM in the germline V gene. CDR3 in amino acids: CASRGLGYEQYF. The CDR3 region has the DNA TGTGCCAGCAGGGGGCTAGGCTACGAGCAGTACTTC.